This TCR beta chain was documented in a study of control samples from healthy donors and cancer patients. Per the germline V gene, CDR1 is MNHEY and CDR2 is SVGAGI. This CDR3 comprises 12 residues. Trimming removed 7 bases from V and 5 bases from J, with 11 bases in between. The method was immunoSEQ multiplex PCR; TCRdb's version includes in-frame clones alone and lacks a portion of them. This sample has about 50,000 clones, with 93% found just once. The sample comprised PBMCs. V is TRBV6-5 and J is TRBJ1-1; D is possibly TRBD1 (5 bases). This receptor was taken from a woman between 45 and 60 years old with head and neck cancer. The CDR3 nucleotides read TGTGCCAGCACGGGGGTGAGAACTGAAGCTTTCTTT. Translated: CASTGVRTEAFF.